This T cell receptor (beta chain) was retrieved from a study of cytomegalovirus exposure and HLA in healthy donors listed by TCRdb under 2017. Turning to the overall study: According to an earlier analysis of several hundred of the donors, about 179 million T cells yielded roughly 110 million unique TCR beta sequences and around 300 Gb of sequence data. An early release that covered around 590 HLA-typed donors contained around 300 gigabases of sequencing data and about 84 million unique TCR sequences. The genetic ancestry cluster associated with self-reported Caucasian donors included 70% to 85% of the approximately 430 genotyped donors. The study aimed to test whether cataloging public T cell receptors could reveal signatures of past pathogen exposure. Using immunosequencing, the study profiled T cell repertoires from 640 or so subjects and related those repertoires to cytomegalovirus serostatus. Along with the approximately 600-subject first cohort, a separate validation cohort of 120 different subjects was used. High-throughput TCR immunosequencing, statistical association of individual TCRs with disease status, and machine learning were combined to predict cytomegalovirus infection status. A later analysis re-examined previously published TCR beta repertoires from just over 650 donors and added high-resolution HLA genotyping to investigate patterns of TCR occurrence. Rather than drawing on any new phenotypic data, the later analysis identified candidate immune exposures from TCR beta sequences and the way those sequences occurred across donors. In an earlier analysis of over 550 of the donors, high-throughput TCR beta sequencing was used to judge whether each TCR beta V gene segment behaved as functional or pseudogenic. Donor age, sex, ethnicity and CMV serostatus were compiled alongside the repertoire data. A later genetic analysis used genome-wide SNP genotypes for about three fifths of the 666 donors, treating that subset as a discovery cohort. All discovery cohort repertoires had been generated using a single sequencing platform. HLA typing included class I and class II loci at four-digit resolution. The number of typed donors differed by locus: about 620-630 for A, B, C, DRB1 and DQB1; approximately 520 for DQA1; 606 for DPA1; and roughly 450 for DPB1. Several DR-DQ haplotypes were treated as single units for association and clustering because of strong linkage in the cohort. On average, about 240,000 unique TCR beta nucleotide sequences were sequenced per donor among fewer than 500 genotyped donors of the cohort, with around 19% of those sequences being non-productive. Overall study outcomes, separate from this receptor: For the cohort, immune exposure information was limited to CMV serostatus. According to a later analysis, most CMV-associated TCR beta chains appeared to be HLA-restricted, and the HLA associations seemed to be driven largely by CMV exposure. Correlated functional status among segregating V segments might reflect linkage disequilibrium, but an unknown experimental factor could not be ruled out. Because the 87-base-pair reads could not distinguish some IMGT-functional V segments, including TRBV6-2 and TRBV6-3, those segments were excluded. In a later genetic analysis, a missense DCLRE1C variant was associated with V-gene and J-gene trimming of TCR beta chains, and the association was replicated in an independent cohort. A later analysis reported that several top co-occurrence clusters appeared linked to parvovirus B19, influenza, CMV and Epstein-Barr virus. Because counts were too low, approximately 15 rarely observed V segments, including chromosome 9 orphons, were excluded from the earlier analysis of around 640 of the donors. According to a later genetic analysis, donors in an Asian-associated ancestry cluster had fewer N-insertions in productive TCRs than the approximately 710-donor mean. In an earlier analysis of some 640 of the donors, most TCR beta V segments were observed in productive rearrangements about 90% or about 30% of the time, broadly matching IMGT annotations. In a later analysis, the rate of TCR association differed among HLA loci, with DRB1 alleles having the most associated TCRs and HLA-C alleles having the fewest. The classifier was reported to diagnose cytomegalovirus status with high specificity and sensitivity in both the original cohort and the validation cohort. When HLA alleles, especially DR and DQ, strongly co-occurred, attributing TCR associations to individual alleles was difficult. The sequencing pipeline was judged likely to have produced a cluster of highly shared sequence variants as a technical artifact. In a later analysis, about 16,000 TCR beta sequences were associated with specific HLA alleles at a false discovery rate of 0.05. A total of fewer than 200 TCR beta chains were listed by the study as associated with cytomegalovirus. Because some donors lacked HLA typing at each locus, the association tests relied only on the typed subset. A further reported finding was that TCR beta sequences accurately predicted the HLA-A and HLA-B alleles for most subjects in the first cohort. Compared with equally common non-associated chains, HLA-associated TCR beta chains in a later analysis were more clonally expanded and had lower generation probabilities. Roughly uniform sequencing depth across donors was assumed in presence/absence analyses, although this assumption may not hold. A few of the identified cytomegalovirus-associated TCR beta chains were confirmed in vitro to be specific for cytomegalovirus antigens. Across donors, most TCR sequences were observed very rarely, whereas some public TCRs were present in many individuals. This cohort had only TCR beta chains sequenced, and the lack of alpha or paired-chain data limited which features could be detected. It was suggested by the authors that the approach could potentially be generalized to other disease states and immunological phenotypes.

The library was generated by the immunoSEQ multiplex PCR assay. A mixture of 60 forward primers for TCR Vbeta segments and 13 reverse primers for TCR Jbeta segments was used in the multiplex PCR. Amplification of the CDR3 region of rearranged TCR beta genes was performed with a multiplex PCR assay on genomic DNA. The amplified TCR beta libraries were sequenced on the Illumina HiSeq System as 87-base-pair reads. The original methods were these. A later analysis counted about 80 million unique TCR beta chains across the 670 or so repertoires, and some 11 million of these chains were shared by at least two donors. Raw reads were error-corrected and collapsed into unique sequences by a nearest-neighbor algorithm in which closely related sequences were merged to remove PCR and sequencing errors. V, D and J gene segments were assigned by aligning CDR3 sequences to IMGT reference sequences. Each retained sequence needed at least a six-nucleotide match to both a V gene segment and a J gene segment. A rearrangement was called productive if the CDR3 had no stop codons and remained in frame with V and J, and every other rearrangement was called non-productive. CDR3 was defined by IMGT convention, running from the second conserved V-encoded cysteine to the conserved J-encoded phenylalanine. The earlier analysis of about 590 of the donors excluded sequences that lacked an unambiguous match to a single V gene segment. In an earlier analysis of approximately 500 of the donors, a V segment was called functional when productive rearrangements were above 56.7%, and segregating when the standard deviation between donors exceeded 5%. A statistical classification framework was built for diagnosing cytomegalovirus status from the catalog of TCR beta chain sequences. In a later analysis, V and J genes were assigned by comparing TCR nucleotide sequences against IMGT/GENE-DB human TR gene sequences. A later analysis assigned CDR3 sequences and most-parsimonious VDJ recombination scenarios with the TCRdist pipeline. In a later analysis, every TCR beta chain was defined by the combination of its CDR3 amino acid sequence and its V-gene family, and reads without a unique V-gene family were dropped. A later analysis removed roughly 590 highly shared, low-generation-probability nucleotide sequences to deal with suspected cross-contamination and a sequencing artifact. In a later analysis, a clonal expansion index for each public chain was calculated from normalized within-repertoire ranks of inferred template counts. In a later analysis, generation probabilities were computed using a VDJ recombination model fitted to out-of-frame rearrangements, and the results were checked against IGoR. In a later analysis, TCR-TCR, TCR-HLA and TCR-CMV co-occurrence was scored with hypergeometric tests, and a repertoire-size bias correction was applied to TCR pairs. A later analysis estimated false discovery rates by permuting HLA or CMV assignments 20 times. In a later analysis, co-occurring TCRs were grouped using DBSCAN, and TCRdist sequence similarity was added for clustering within HLA-allele-positive subsets. For co-occurrence clustering, repertoires with fewer than 30,000 or more than 120,000 public chains were excluded, along with several repertoires with anomalous nucleotide sharing. The source is immuneACCESS, and TCRdb retained only in-frame sequences with V and J called. Part of the clones is not carried over; for the studies checked, unresolved V genes explain less than half of this, and the remainder is unexplained. The V and J calls and the clone size are those of that table, but D and trimming were determined from the DNA. Across this sample there are about 110,000 clones, with over 65% seen only once. The ten largest clonotypes hold around an eighth of the sample.

Details on this clone: The specificity of this receptor is unknown. No quality values exist for individual bases; no much larger clone is one base distant.

From the germline V gene (reference sequence), CDR1 is GTSNPN and CDR2 is SVGIG. The CDR3 numbers 14 residues from cysteine through phenylalanine. Only CDR3 DNA is held: 42 bases, read in frame from base 1. The germline V and J ends show losses of 5 bases and 4 bases respectively, and no gene match explains 6 bases of the junction. The cohort was made up of approximately 670 healthy bone marrow donors. At the time of sampling, every cohort member was nominally healthy, though immune exposures that went unrecorded were likely present. The donor tested CMV seropositive, placing the donor among the 289 seropositive members of the cohort. Every donor gave a peripheral blood sample, and the peripheral blood mononuclear cells from that sample were used for TCR beta sequencing. The Qiagen DNeasy Blood Extraction Kit was used to extract genomic DNA from the blood cell samples.

This receptor was obtained from a man aged 25-45 years in good health and CMV-seropositive. The chain couples TRBV30 to TRBJ1-2; 11 of the junction bases match TRBD1. Sequencing was carried out using PBMCs. The CDR3 is CAWEPGQGGYGYTF. The sequenced DNA: TGTGCCTGGGAACCGGGACAGGGGGGCTATGGCTACACCTTC.